These 20 T cell receptor beta chains share one sample of origin, sequenced in a study of T-cell memory formation after mild COVID-19. TCRdb analysed the 5' RACE reads with MiXCR anew, one entry per CDR3 protein. In the table there are around 390,000 distinct CDR3 sequences, approximately 15% of which are singletons. Sequencing was done on a sample of PBMCs or a T cell subset sorted from them (not recorded which). These receptor sequences come from a young man who had mild COVID-19 (a few samples of this study predate the infection). Cell type and time point are not known.

This clonotype was counted a few times. The rearrangement joins TRBV6-2 or TRBV6-3 to TRBJ2-7, with D perhaps matching TRBD1 (5 bases). CDR1 and CDR2 from the germline V gene are MNHEY and SVGEGT. This CDR3 spans 15 amino acids. V lost 0 bases to trimming and J lost 2 bases, with 11 bases between them. This CDR3 reads CASSYSPGQTYEQYF. The CDR3 DNA reads TGTGCCAGCAGTTACTCTCCAGGGCAAACCTACGAGCAGTACTTC.

This clonotype has more than one count but fewer than ten. V gene TRBV4-3 combines with J gene TRBJ1-1, with D unresolved. The CDR3 is made up of 14 amino acids. Germline V gene lookup returns CDR1 LGHNA and CDR2 YSLEER. V gave up 4 bases and J gave up 0 bases, with 9 bases separating them. CDR3 residues: CASSRQQMNTEAFF. CDR3 bases: TGCGCCAGCAGCCGGCAGCAGATGAACACTGAAGCTTTCTTT.

The gene calls are TRBV7-9 and TRBJ1-2; the D is unclear. The CDR3 totals 14 residues. Germline V gene lookup returns CDR1 SEHNR and CDR2 FQNEAQ (reference sequence). V lost 6 bases to trimming and J lost 7 bases, with 18 bases between them. CDR3 protein: CASRGRLGSLGYTF. The CDR3 nucleotides are TGTGCCAGCAGAGGACGGCTGGGGTCCCTTGGCTACACCTTC.

This clonotype showed up just a few times. This chain connects TRBV7-8 to TRBJ2-7; tentative D call: TRBD2 (5 bases). The CDR3 is 18 amino acids. CDR1 is SGHVS, CDR2 FQNEAQ, per germline. V lost 3 bases to trimming and J lost 1 base, with 22 bases between them. In DNA form, the CDR3 reads TGTGCCAGCAGCTTTTCCCCACTCGGCGGACTCAAGTCCTACGAGCAGTACGTC. Amino acid sequence: CASSFSPLGGLKSYEQYV.

This clonotype showed up just a few times. V and J are TRBV12-3 or TRBV12-4 and TRBJ2-1; D unresolved. The germline V and J ends were trimmed by 2 bases and 5 bases, with 19 bases remaining between them. The CDR3 runs 17 residues. In DNA, the CDR3 is TGTGCCAGCAGTTTAAAAACGGGCAGCCAAATTAACAATGAGCAGTTCTTC. Encoded protein: CASSLKTGSQINNEQFF.

This clonotype occurred many times. One end of the junction varies from germline; a read error may be responsible. The rearrangement links TRBV7-9 to TRBJ2-1; 10 positions agree with TRBD2. CDR1 and CDR2 (germline): SEHNR, FQNEAQ (reference sequence). The CDR3 consists of 12 residues. CDR3 in amino acids: CASSSRAGGPVF. CDR3 sequence (DNA): TGTGCCAGCAGCTCGCGAGCGGGGGGGCCGGTCTTC.

CDR3 loop: CASSEARTGGNYGYTF. For the CDR3, the DNA is TGTGCCAGCAGTGAAGCGCGGACAGGGGGGAACTATGGCTACACCTTC. The chain recombines TRBV2 with TRBJ1-2; 10 bases are shared with TRBD1. The CDR3 totals 16 residues. From germline, CDR1 is SNHLY and CDR2 FYNNEI. V lost 0 bases to trimming and J lost 2 bases; unmatched junction nucleotides: 3.

This clonotype was counted only a few times. J is TRBJ2-7 and V is TRBV5-5; 7 bases align to TRBD2. Trimming cost V 0 bases and J 0 bases; bases outside gene matches: 6. The CDR3 sequence is 16 residues long. Germline V gives CDR1 SGHKS, CDR2 YYEKEE (reference sequence). As DNA, the CDR3 is TGTGCCAGCAGCTTGGTTCCTCTAGCGGACTCCTACGAGCAGTACTTC. This sequence encodes CASSLVPLADSYEQYF.

This CDR3 reads CASSLVQGIYGYTF. Written as DNA, the CDR3 is TGCGCCAGCAGCTTGGTACAGGGCATCTATGGCTACACCTTC. This rearrangement joins TRBV5-1 to TRBJ1-2, with D possibly matching TRBD1 (6 bases). From germline, CDR1 is SGHRS and CDR2 YFSETQ. This CDR3 comprises 14 residues. The V end lost 0 bases, the J end lost 4 bases, and 10 bases lay between the germline ends.

Here the CDR3 DNA reads TGCGCCAGCAGCCGAGACGGGGATCAGCCCCAGCATTTT. Protein sequence: CASSRDGDQPQHF. The chain joins TRBV4-1 to TRBJ1-5; D not resolved. The germline gives CDR1 MGHRA, CDR2 YSYEKL. CDR3 length: 13 residues. Trimming shortened V by 4 bases and J by 5 bases, and 9 bases separated the two germline ends.

The V gene is TRBV6-6, the J gene TRBJ2-3; 7 bases agree with TRBD2. Germline CDR1 MNHNY, CDR2 SVGAGI (reference sequence). This CDR3 has 16 residues. V gave up 5 bases and J gave up 0 bases; unmatched junction bases: 8. The chain's CDR3 is CASSPRAGTSTDTQYF. The CDR3 nucleotides are TGTGCCAGCAGTCCCCGAGCGGGAACAAGCACAGATACGCAGTATTTT.

This clonotype was observed a handful of times. The genes are TRBV5-1 and TRBJ1-2, with 10 bases that match TRBD1. The CDR3 runs 14 residues. Trimming took 4 bases from V and 5 from J; bases not matched to a gene: 5. CDR1 is SGHRS, CDR2 YFSETQ, per germline. CDR3 coding DNA: TGCGCCAGCAGCCGGGACAGGGGAACTTATGGCTACACCTTC. It is translated as CASSRDRGTYGYTF.

Many counts were recorded for this clonotype. This chain joins TRBV6-6 and TRBJ1-5; the D is unclear. Per germline, CDR1 MNHNY and CDR2 SVGAGI (reference sequence). CDR3 size: 14 residues. V was shortened by 8 bases and J by 6 bases, with 17 bases between the two germline ends. CDR3: CASFEPAEAQPQHF. The CDR3 DNA reads TGTGCCAGCTTTGAGCCGGCGGAGGCTCAGCCCCAGCATTTT.

The sample holds a few counts of this clonotype. The V and J genes are TRBV12-5 and TRBJ2-3, with TRBD1 identical over 9 bases. The V gene end was trimmed by 6 bases and the J gene end by 4 bases; junction bases not matched to a gene: 8. The CDR3 contains 15 residues. Germline CDR1 reads LGHNT; CDR2 reads FRNRAP. The DNA for the CDR3 is TGTGCTAGTGGGACAAGATGGACAGGGGCAGATACGCAGTATTTT. Translated: CASGTRWTGADTQYF.

This clonotype was counted between two and nine times. V and J are TRBV30 and TRBJ1-5; the D is unclear. Germline CDR1 reads GTSNPN; CDR2 reads SVGIG (reference sequence). The CDR3 has 13 amino acids. V was cut by 0 bases and J by 4 bases, with 7 bases left in between. The CDR3 loop reads CAWSVLGNQPQHF. DNA for the CDR3: TGTGCCTGGAGTGTGTTAGGAAATCAGCCCCAGCATTTT.

This clonotype was picked up a small number of times. CDR3 protein: CASSQDKSTDTQYF. CDR3 nucleotide sequence: TGCGCCAGCAGCCAAGATAAGAGCACAGATACGCAGTATTTT. The chain combines TRBV4-3 with TRBJ2-3; D ambiguous. The CDR3 runs to 14 residues. Germline V CDR1 and CDR2: LGHNA, YSLEER. V dropped 0 bases and J dropped 0 bases, with 4 bases sitting between them.

This clonotype was seen at least ten times. V and J are TRBV18 and TRBJ2-7; D gene uncertain. CDR1 is KGHSH, CDR2 LQKENI, per germline. V was trimmed by 1 base and J by 3 bases, leaving 7 bases between them. CDR3 length: 13 amino acids. The CDR3 DNA reads TGTGCCAGCTCACCACAGGACGGCTACGAGCAGTACGTC. This gives the protein CASSPQDGYEQYV.

This rearrangement joins TRBV5-1 to TRBJ1-1, with no clear D. Trimming removed 7 bases at V and 0 bases at J, with 10 bases between. CDR3 length: 13 amino acids. Germline CDR1 and CDR2: SGHRS and YFSETQ. The CDR3 DNA is TGCGCCAGCGGTGGGGAGATGAACACTGAAGCTTTCTTT. This encodes CASGGEMNTEAFF.

This clonotype was observed many times. This chain links TRBV12-3 or TRBV12-4 with TRBJ2-5; D not resolved. Trimming pared 5 bases from V and 4 bases from J, leaving 5 bases between. The CDR3 has 11 residues. The CDR3 coding sequence is TGTGCCAGCAGTACCGGAGAGACCCAGTACTTC. It specifies CASSTGETQYF.

This clonotype was detected only a few times. The chain has TRBV5-1 and TRBJ2-3; TRBD2 matches at 10 bases. V gave up 1 base and J gave up 1 base; unmatched junction bases: 3. Germline CDR1 is SGHRS and CDR2 is YFSETQ. The CDR3 extends over 16 amino acids. The CDR3 reads CASSLPGLAGTDTQYF. In nucleotides, the CDR3 is TGCGCCAGCAGCTTGCCCGGACTAGCGGGCACAGATACGCAGTATTTT.